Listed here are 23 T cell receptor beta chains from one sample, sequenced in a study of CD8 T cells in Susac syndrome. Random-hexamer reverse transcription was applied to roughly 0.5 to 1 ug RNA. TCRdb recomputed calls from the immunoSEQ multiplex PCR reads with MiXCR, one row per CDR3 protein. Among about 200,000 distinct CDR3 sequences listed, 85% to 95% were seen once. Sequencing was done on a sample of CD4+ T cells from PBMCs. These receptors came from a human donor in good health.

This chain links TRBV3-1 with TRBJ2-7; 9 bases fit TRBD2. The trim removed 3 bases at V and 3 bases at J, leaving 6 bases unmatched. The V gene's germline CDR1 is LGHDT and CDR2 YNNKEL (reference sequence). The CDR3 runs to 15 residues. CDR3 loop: CASSQGPSGIYEQYV. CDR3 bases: TGTGCCAGCAGCCAGGGACCTAGCGGGATCTACGAGCAGTACGTC.

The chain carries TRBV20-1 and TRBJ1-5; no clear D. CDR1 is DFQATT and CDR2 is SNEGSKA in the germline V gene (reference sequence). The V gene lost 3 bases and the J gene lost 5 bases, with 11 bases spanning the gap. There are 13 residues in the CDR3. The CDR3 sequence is CSASAGGHQPQHF. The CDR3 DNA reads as TGCAGTGCTAGCGCGGGAGGGCATCAGCCCCAGCATTTT.

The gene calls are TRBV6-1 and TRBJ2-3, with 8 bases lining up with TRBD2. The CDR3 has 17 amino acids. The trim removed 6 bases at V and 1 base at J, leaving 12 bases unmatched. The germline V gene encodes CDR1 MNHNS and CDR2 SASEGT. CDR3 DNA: TGTGCCAGCAGCCGGGAGGGGGGACCTGGAGGCACAGATACGCAGTATTTT. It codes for CASSREGGPGGTDTQYF.

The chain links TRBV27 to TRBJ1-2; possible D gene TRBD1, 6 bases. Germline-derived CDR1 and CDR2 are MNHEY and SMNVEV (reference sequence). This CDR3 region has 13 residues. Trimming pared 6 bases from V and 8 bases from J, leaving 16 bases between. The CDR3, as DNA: TGTGCCAGCAGGCGAGACAGGTCCGCGGGCTACACCTTC. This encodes CASRRDRSAGYTF.

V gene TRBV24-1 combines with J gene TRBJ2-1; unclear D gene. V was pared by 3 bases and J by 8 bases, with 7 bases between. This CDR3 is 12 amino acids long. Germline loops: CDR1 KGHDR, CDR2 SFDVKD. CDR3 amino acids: CATSDPGHEQFF. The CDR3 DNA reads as TGTGCCACCAGTGATCCGGGTCATGAGCAGTTCTTC.

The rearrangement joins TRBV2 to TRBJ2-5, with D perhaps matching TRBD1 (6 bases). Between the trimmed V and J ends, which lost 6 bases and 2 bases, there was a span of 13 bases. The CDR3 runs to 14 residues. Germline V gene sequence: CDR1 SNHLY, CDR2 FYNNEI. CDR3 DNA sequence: TGTGCCAGCAGGAAGGGGGACGGTCAAGAGACCCAGTACTTC. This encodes CASRKGDGQETQYF.

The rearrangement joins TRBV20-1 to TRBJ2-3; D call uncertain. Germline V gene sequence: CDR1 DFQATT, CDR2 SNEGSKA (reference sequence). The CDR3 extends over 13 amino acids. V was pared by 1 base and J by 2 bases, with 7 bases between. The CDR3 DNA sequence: TGCAGTGCTAGAGTATACACCACAGATACGCAGTATTTT. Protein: CSARVYTTDTQYF.

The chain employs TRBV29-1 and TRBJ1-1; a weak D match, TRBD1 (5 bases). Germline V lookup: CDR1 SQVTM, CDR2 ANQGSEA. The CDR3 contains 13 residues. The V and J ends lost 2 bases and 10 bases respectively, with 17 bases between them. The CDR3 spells CSVEWVAGRVAFF. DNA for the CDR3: TGCAGCGTTGAATGGGTGGCAGGGAGGGTAGCTTTCTTT.

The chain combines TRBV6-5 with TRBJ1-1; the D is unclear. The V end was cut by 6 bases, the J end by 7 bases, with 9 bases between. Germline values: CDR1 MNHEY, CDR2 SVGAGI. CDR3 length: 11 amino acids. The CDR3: CASSRAREAFF. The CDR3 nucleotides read TGTGCCAGCAGCCGGGCCCGTGAAGCTTTCTTT.

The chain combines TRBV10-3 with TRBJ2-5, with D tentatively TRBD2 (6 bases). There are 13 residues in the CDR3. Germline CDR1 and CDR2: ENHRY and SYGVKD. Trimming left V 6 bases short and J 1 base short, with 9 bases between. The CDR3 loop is CAISRLGQETQYF. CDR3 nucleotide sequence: TGTGCCATCAGCAGACTAGGCCAAGAGACCCAGTACTTC.

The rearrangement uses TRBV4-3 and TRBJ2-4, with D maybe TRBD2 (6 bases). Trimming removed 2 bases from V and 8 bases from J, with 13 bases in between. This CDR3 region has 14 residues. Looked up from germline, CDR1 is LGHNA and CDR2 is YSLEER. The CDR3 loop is CASSQKLASDIQYF. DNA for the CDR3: TGCGCCAGCAGCCAAAAGCTTGCTAGCGACATTCAGTACTTC.

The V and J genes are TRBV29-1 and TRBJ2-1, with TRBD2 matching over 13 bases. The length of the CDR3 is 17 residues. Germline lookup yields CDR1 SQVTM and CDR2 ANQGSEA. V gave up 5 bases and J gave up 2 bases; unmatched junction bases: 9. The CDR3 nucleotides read TGCAGCGTTCCCGGGACTAGCGGGACCCTCGCCTACAATGAGCAGTTCTTC. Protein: CSVPGTSGTLAYNEQFF.

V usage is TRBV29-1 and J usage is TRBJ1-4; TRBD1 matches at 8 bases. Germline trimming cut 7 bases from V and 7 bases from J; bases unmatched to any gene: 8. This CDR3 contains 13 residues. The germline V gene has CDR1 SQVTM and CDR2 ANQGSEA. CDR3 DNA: TGCAGCGCAACGACAGGGGCAGGTGAAAAACTGTTTTTT. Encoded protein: CSATTGAGEKLFF. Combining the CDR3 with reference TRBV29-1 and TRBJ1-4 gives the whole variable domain SAVISQKPSRDICQRGTSLTIQCQVDSQVTMMFWYRQQPGQSLTLIATANQGSEATYESGFVIDKFPISRPNLTFSTLTVSNMSPEDSSIYLCSATTGAGEKLFFGSGTQLSVL.

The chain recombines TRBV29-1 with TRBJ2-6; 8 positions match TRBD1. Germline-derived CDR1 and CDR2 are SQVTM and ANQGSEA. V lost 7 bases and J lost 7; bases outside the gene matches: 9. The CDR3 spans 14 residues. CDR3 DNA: TGCAGCGCTCCGATACAGGGGGGAGCCAACGTCCTGACTTTC. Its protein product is CSAPIQGGANVLTF.

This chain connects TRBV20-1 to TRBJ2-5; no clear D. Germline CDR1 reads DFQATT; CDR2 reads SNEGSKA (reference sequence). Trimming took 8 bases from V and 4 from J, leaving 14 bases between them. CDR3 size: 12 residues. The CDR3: CSPKRVGETQYF. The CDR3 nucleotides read TGCAGTCCAAAAAGAGTTGGAGAGACCCAGTACTTC.

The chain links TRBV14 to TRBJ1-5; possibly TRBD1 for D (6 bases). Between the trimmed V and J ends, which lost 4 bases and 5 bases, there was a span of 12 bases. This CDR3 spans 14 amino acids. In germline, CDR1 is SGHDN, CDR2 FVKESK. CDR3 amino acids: CASSPGQFHQPQHF. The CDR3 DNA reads TGTGCCAGCAGCCCCGGACAGTTCCATCAGCCCCAGCATTTT. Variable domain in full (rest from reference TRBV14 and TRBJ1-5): EAGVTQFPSHSVIEKGQTVTLRCDPISGHDNLYWYRRVMGKEIKFLLHFVKESKQDESGMPNNRFLAERTGGTYSTLKVQPAELEDSGVYFCASSPGQFHQPQHFGDGTRLSIL.

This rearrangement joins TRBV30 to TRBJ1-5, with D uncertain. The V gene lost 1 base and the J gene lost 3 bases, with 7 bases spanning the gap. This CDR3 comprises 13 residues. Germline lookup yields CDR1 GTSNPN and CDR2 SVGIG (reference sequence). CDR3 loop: CAWSGSHNQPQHF. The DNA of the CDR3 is TGTGCCTGGAGTGGCAGCCACAATCAGCCCCAGCATTTT.

CDR3 sequence: CASSWGSNTEAFF. In nucleotides, the CDR3 is TGCGCCAGCAGTTGGGGTTCGAACACTGAAGCTTTCTTT. V is TRBV5-1 and J is TRBJ1-1; unclear D gene. The CDR3 covers 13 residues. CDR1 is SGHRS, CDR2 YFSETQ, per germline. Trimming stripped 5 bases from V and 1 base from J, with 9 bases between.

CDR3 residues: CSVEGGGANYGYTF. CDR3 coding DNA: TGCAGCGTTGAAGGTGGAGGGGCGAACTATGGCTACACCTTC. The rearrangement uses TRBV29-1 and TRBJ1-2, with D perhaps TRBD1 (5 bases). Germline-derived CDR1 and CDR2 are SQVTM and ANQGSEA. The CDR3 loop spans 14 amino acids. Trimming took off 1 base at V and 2 bases at J, with 11 bases between the two ends.

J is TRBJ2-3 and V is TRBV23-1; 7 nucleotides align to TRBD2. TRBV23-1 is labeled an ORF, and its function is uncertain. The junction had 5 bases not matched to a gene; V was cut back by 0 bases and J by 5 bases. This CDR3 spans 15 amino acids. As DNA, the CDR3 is TGCGCCAGCAGTCAATCAAAGGGACTAAGAGATACGCAGTATTTT. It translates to CASSQSKGLRDTQYF.

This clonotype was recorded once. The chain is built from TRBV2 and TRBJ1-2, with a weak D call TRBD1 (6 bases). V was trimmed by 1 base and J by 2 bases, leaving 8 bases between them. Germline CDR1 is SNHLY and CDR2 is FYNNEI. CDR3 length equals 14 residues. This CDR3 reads CASSEGRGNYGYTF. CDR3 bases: TGTGCCAGCAGTGAAGGCAGGGGAAACTATGGCTACACCTTC. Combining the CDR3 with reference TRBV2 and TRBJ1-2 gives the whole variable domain EPEVTQTPSHQVTQMGQEVILRCVPISNHLYFYWYRQILGQKVEFLVSFYNNEISEKSEIFDDQFSVERPDGSNFTLKIRSTKLEDSAMYFCASSEGRGNYGYTFGSGTRLTVV.

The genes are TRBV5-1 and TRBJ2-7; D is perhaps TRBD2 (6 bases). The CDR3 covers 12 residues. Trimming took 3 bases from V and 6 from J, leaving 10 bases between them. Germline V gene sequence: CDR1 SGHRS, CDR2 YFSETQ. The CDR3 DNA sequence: TGCGCCAGCAGCTCTAGCGTAGGCGAGCAGTACGTC. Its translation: CASSSSVGEQYV.

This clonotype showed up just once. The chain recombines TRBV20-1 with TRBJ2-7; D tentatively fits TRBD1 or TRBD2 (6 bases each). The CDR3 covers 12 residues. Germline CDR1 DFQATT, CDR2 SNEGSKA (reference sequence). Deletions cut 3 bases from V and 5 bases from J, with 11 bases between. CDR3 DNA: TGCAGTGCTAGTGCCGGGGGCAACGAGCAGTACGTC. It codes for CSASAGGNEQYV.